The present T cell receptor beta chain was sequenced within a study of immune cell composition in non-small cell lung cancer. Whole-study findings and limits: Shared sequences between tumour-reactive and dominant in vivo clones were not proven. Approximately 79% of squamous and about 31% of adenocarcinoma cases had tumour-associated clones >0.5%.

V was pared by 3 bases and J by 5 bases, with 7 bases of the junction left unmatched. Germline assignment: CDR1 MNHEY and CDR2 SVGAGI. The length of the CDR3 is 15 residues. The data were produced by immunoSEQ multiplex PCR, yet TCRdb's version contains in-frame clones alone and is incomplete. The table includes under 3,000 clones, more than 65% detected once. Comment on this clone: Its antigen is as yet unknown.

This clonotype originated in a human donor with non-small cell lung cancer. This sequence joins TRBV6-5 and TRBJ1-1; 9 bases line up with TRBD1. The specimen sequenced was lung tumor tissue. CDR3 residues: CASSYYRDRVTEAFF. CDR3 nucleotide sequence: TGTGCCAGCAGTTATTACCGGGACAGGGTTACTGAAGCTTTCTTT.